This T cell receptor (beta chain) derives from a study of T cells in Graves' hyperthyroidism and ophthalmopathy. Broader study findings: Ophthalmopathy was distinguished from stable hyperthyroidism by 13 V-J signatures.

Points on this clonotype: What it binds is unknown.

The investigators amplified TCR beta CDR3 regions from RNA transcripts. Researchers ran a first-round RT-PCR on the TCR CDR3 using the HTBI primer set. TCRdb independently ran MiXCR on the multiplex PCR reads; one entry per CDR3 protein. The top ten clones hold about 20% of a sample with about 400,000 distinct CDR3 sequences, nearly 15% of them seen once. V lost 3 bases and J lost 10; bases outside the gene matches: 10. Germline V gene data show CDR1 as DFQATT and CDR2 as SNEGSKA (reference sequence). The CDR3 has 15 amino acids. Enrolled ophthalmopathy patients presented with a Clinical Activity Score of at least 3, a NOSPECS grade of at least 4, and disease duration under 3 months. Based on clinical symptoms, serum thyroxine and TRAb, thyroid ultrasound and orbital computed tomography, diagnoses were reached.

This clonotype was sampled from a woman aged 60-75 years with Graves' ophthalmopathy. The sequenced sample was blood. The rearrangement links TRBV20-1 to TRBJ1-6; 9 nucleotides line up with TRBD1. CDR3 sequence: CSASPGQGPGSPLHF. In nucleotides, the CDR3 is TGCAGTGCTAGTCCAGGACAGGGGCCAGGATCACCCCTCCACTTT.